Following are 10 T cell receptor beta chains from one sample sequenced in a study of cytomegalovirus exposure and HLA in healthy donors. The PCR had 60 Vbeta and 13 Jbeta primers. The method was immunoSEQ multiplex PCR; TCRdb's version includes in-frame clones alone and lacks a portion of them. The table lists about 100,000 clones, 60% to 85% of them singletons, with roughly 10% in the top ten. Sequenced sample: PBMCs. The receptors were gathered from a man aged 50-59 years in good health and CMV-seronegative.

The V gene is TRBV19, the J gene TRBJ2-2, with D perhaps TRBD2 (5 bases). Trimming left V 10 bases short and J 5 bases short, with 5 bases between. Germline V lookup: CDR1 LNHDA, CDR2 SQIVND (reference sequence). The CDR3 totals 10 residues. The CDR3 reads CATGTGELFF. The DNA for the CDR3 is TGTGCCACGGGAACCGGGGAGCTGTTTTTT.

The chain couples TRBV28 to TRBJ2-1; the D gene is possibly TRBD1 (6 bases). The germline gives CDR1 MDHEN, CDR2 SYDVKM. CDR3 length: 15 amino acids. The germline V and J ends were trimmed by 6 bases and 2 bases, with 14 bases remaining between them. CDR3 nucleotides: TGTGCCAGCAGACGAGACAGGCGGCCCTACAATGAGCAGTTCTTC. Amino acids: CASRRDRRPYNEQFF.

The J gene is TRBJ2-7, the V gene TRBV30; TRBD2 might be the D (6 bases). The germline V and J ends were trimmed by 3 bases and 3 bases, with 15 bases remaining between them. The CDR3 has 14 residues. CDR1 and CDR2 from the germline V gene are GTSNPN and SVGIG (reference sequence). The DNA for the CDR3 is TGTGCCTGGAGCGGAGGGCTATTCGGCTACGAGCAGTACTTC. Translating gives CAWSGGLFGYEQYF.

The V call is TRBV5-1, the J call TRBJ2-5, with TRBD1 as a possible D gene (5 bases). The J call is uncertain, as TRBJ2-7 better fits the DNA end. The germline CDR1 and CDR2 sequences are SGHRS and YFSETQ. The CDR3 runs to 16 residues. This chain's CDR3 is CASSPRTRPGQVEQYF. The CDR3 nucleotides read TGCGCCAGCAGCCCCAGGACGCGGCCAGGGCAGGTCGAGCAGTACTTC.

The V and J genes are TRBV15 and TRBJ1-5; D is possibly TRBD1 (5 bases). The CDR3 covers 13 residues. Trimming removed 5 bases from V and 4 bases from J, with 9 bases in between. In germline, CDR1 is LNHNV, CDR2 YYDKDF (reference sequence). CDR3 sequence reads: CATSGTKNQPQHF. The CDR3 DNA reads as TGTGCCACCAGCGGGACTAAGAATCAGCCCCAGCATTTT.

The chain links TRBV7-2 to TRBJ2-5; D is uncertain. This CDR3 is 13 amino acids long. CDR1 and CDR2 (germline): SGHTA, FQGNSA. V lost 3 bases and J lost 2, with 7 bases in between. CDR3 coding DNA: TGTGCCAGCAGCTTGGTCAGTCAAGAGACCCAGTACTTC. This codes for CASSLVSQETQYF.

CDR3 loop: CAISREGPYEQYF. CDR3 bases: TGTGCCATCAGTCGGGAGGGGCCCTACGAGCAGTACTTC. The chain employs TRBV10-3 and TRBJ2-7; the match to TRBD2 covers 8 bases. The CDR3 contains 13 residues. V shed 5 bases and J 2 bases; nucleotides not matched to a gene: 2. Looked up from germline, CDR1 is ENHRY and CDR2 is SYGVKD.

This clone was detected a few times. The V and J genes are TRBV7-9 and TRBJ2-5, with TRBD2 matching 8 bases. The germline gives CDR1 SEHNR, CDR2 FQNEAQ (reference sequence). CDR3 size: 12 residues. The ends lost 5 bases at V and 4 bases at J; junction bases unmatched: 0. The CDR3 coding sequence is TGTGCCAGCAGCCGGGAGGGAGAGACCCAGTACTTC. Its translation: CASSREGETQYF.

The chain is built from TRBV7-2 and TRBJ2-7; 8 bases fit TRBD1. Germline CDR1 SGHTA, CDR2 FQGNSA. The CDR3 totals 15 residues. J was trimmed by 1 base and V by 3 bases; bases with no gene match: 5. CDR3 bases: TGTGCCAGCAGCTTTACAGGGGGTTTTTCCTACGAGCAGTACTTC. Its protein is CASSFTGGFSYEQYF.

This chain links TRBV2 with TRBJ2-6; a weak D match, TRBD1 (6 bases). Trimming left V 7 bases short and J 2 bases short, with 12 bases between. This CDR3 is 15 amino acids long. Germline V gene sequence: CDR1 SNHLY, CDR2 FYNNEI. The CDR3 is CASMVGGTGANVLTF. The CDR3 bases are TGTGCCAGCATGGTAGGGGGAACTGGGGCCAACGTCCTGACTTTC. The full variable domain, with the rest looked up from reference TRBV2 and TRBJ2-6, is EPEVTQTPSHQVTQMGQEVILRCVPISNHLYFYWYRQILGQKVEFLVSFYNNEISEKSEIFDDQFSVERPDGSNFTLKIRSTKLEDSAMYFCASMVGGTGANVLTFGAGSRLTVL.